The 20 T cell receptor beta chains listed next were all sequenced from one sample in a study of T cells in Graves' hyperthyroidism and ophthalmopathy. The investigators amplified TCR beta CDR3 regions from RNA transcripts. HTBI primers were the set used in a first-round RT-PCR of the TCR CDR3. One entry per CDR3 protein results from TCRdb running MiXCR on the multiplex PCR reads. The table has 480,000 or so distinct CDR3 sequences, about 45% seen once. Material: peripheral blood or thyroid tissue (not recorded which). These receptors all come from an adult woman with Graves' disease, either hyperthyroidism or ophthalmopathy (not recorded which).

The chain employs TRBV7-2 and TRBJ1-1; D is perhaps TRBD1 (6 bases). The CDR3 totals 15 residues. The V gene lost 8 bases and the J gene lost 1 base, with 17 bases spanning the gap. Germline CDR1 SGHTA, CDR2 FQGNSA. CDR3 DNA sequence: TGTGCCAGCTCACCCCACAGGGTGCCGAACACTGAAGCTTTCTTT. It is translated as CASSPHRVPNTEAFF.

This clonotype has ten or more counts. At one end, the junction sequence differs from germline, possibly due to a read error. The chain couples TRBV10-3 to TRBJ1-2; no clear D gene. CDR3 size: 12 residues. In germline, CDR1 is ENHRY, CDR2 SYGVKD. The CDR3 loop is CAINEVPYGYTF. CDR3 sequence (DNA): TGTGCCATCAATGAGGTTCCCTATGGCTACACCTTC.

The table lists this clonotype with a few counts. The chain couples TRBV7-9 to TRBJ1-2, with 8 positions matching TRBD1. CDR3 length: 15 residues. V shed 3 bases and J 5 bases; nucleotides not matched to a gene: 8. Looked up from germline, CDR1 is SEHNR and CDR2 is FQNEAQ (reference sequence). This CDR3 is CASSFGLTGDYGYTF. The CDR3 DNA reads TGTGCCAGCAGCTTCGGTTTGACAGGGGATTATGGCTACACCTTC.

This clonotype occurred once. CDR3 nucleotide sequence: TGTGCCACGATACAGAGGTGCGAGCAGTACTTC. Translated, it gives CATIQRCEQYF. The rearrangement links TRBV6-6 to TRBJ2-7, with D uncertain. CDR3 length equals 11 residues. Germline V gene sequence: CDR1 MNHNY, CDR2 SVGAGI (reference sequence). V was clipped by 10 bases and J by 6 bases, with 13 bases between them.

This clonotype was observed many times. The chain joins TRBV2 to TRBJ2-2; no firm D call. The CDR3 has 13 amino acids. Trimming stripped 2 bases from V and 5 bases from J, with 6 bases between. The germline gives CDR1 SNHLY, CDR2 FYNNEI. CDR3 sequence (DNA): TGTGCCAGCAGTGAAAAGTGGACCGGGGAGCTGTTTTTT. This sequence encodes CASSEKWTGELFF.

To note about this clonotype: This may come from a read error, since a much larger clone is one base off. It is likely a read error, because the conserved phenylalanine at the end of the CDR3 is missing. The chain is built from TRBV12-3 or TRBV12-4 and TRBJ1-5, with D hard to call. The CDR3 contains 14 residues. With 6 bases removed from V and 4 bases from J, the gap between germline ends came to 13 bases. The CDR3 DNA sequence: TGTGCCAGCAGCTACGGGCTTTCTAATCAGCCCCAGCATTCT. Its translation: CASSYGLSNQPQHS.

This clonotype was observed many times. This sequence joins TRBV9 and TRBJ2-5; 7 bases map to TRBD1. The CDR3 is 15 amino acids. Losses at the gene ends were 4 bases for V and 5 bases for J; bases not matched to a gene: 11. The V gene's germline CDR1 is SGDLS and CDR2 YYNGEE. Here the CDR3 reads CASSPGTVQMETQYF. The CDR3 nucleotides read TGTGCCAGCAGCCCTGGGACAGTTCAGATGGAGACCCAGTACTTC.

This clonotype appeared many times. This chain joins TRBV12-3 or TRBV12-4 and TRBJ2-7, with D perhaps matching TRBD1 or TRBD2 (5 bases each). V dropped 6 bases and J dropped 6 bases, with 12 bases sitting between them. CDR3 size: 12 residues. The CDR3 spells CASSRDGGEQYF. Here the CDR3 DNA reads TGTGCCAGCAGCCGTGATGGGGGCGAGCAGTACTTC.

This chain joins TRBV19 and TRBJ2-7, with 7 bases matching TRBD1. In germline, CDR1 is LNHDA, CDR2 SQIVND (reference sequence). The CDR3 spans 14 residues. V lost 5 bases, J lost 5 bases, and 9 bases stayed unmatched. The CDR3 DNA is TGTGCCAGTAGTTCGGGACAGAAACTAGACGAGCAGTACTTC. Its translation: CASSSGQKLDEQYF.

In regard to this clonotype: The conserved phenylalanine or tryptophan is not found at the CDR3 terminus, so this likely reflects a read error. The CDR3 loop reads CASSLGSGNTGELFL. The CDR3, as DNA: TGTGCCAGCAGTTTAGGCTCAGGGAACACCGGGGAGCTGTTTCTT. V gene TRBV12-3 or TRBV12-4 combines with J gene TRBJ2-2; D is unresolved. The V gene lost 1 base and the J gene lost 1 base, with 7 bases spanning the gap. CDR3 size: 15 residues.

A few counts support this clonotype. The rearrangement joins TRBV12-3 or TRBV12-4 to TRBJ1-5; D is ambiguous. With 6 bases removed from V and 7 bases from J, the gap between germline ends came to 10 bases. The CDR3 is 12 amino acids. CDR3 nucleotides: TGTGCCAGCAGCATATCATTACAGCCCCAGCATTTT. Translated, it gives CASSISLQPQHF.

This clonotype was seen only a few times. The chain carries TRBV2 and TRBJ1-2; the D is unclear. Trimming removed 5 bases at V and 4 bases at J, with 11 bases between. CDR3 size: 13 residues. The germline V gene encodes CDR1 SNHLY and CDR2 FYNNEI. The CDR3 region has the DNA TGTGCCAGCAGTCCCATGCCAAGCTATGGCTACACCTTC. It translates to CASSPMPSYGYTF.

This sequence joins TRBV29-1 and TRBJ2-7; D is uncertain. The V end lost 2 bases, the J end lost 1 base, and 6 bases lay between the germline ends. The CDR3 runs to 12 residues. Germline values: CDR1 SQVTM, CDR2 ANQGSEA. CDR3 sequence (DNA): TGCAGCGTTGAACTCAGGTCCTACGAGCAGTACTTC. It yields the protein CSVELRSYEQYF.

This clonotype was found a few times. The J gene is TRBJ2-5, the V gene TRBV5-5; 9 bases fit TRBD1. CDR3 length: 15 amino acids. Germline values: CDR1 SGHKS, CDR2 YYEKEE (reference sequence). V trimming: 4 bases; J trimming: 4 bases; junction bases outside the gene matches: 8. CDR3 in DNA: TGTGCCAGCAGCCCAGGGACAGGGCCCGGAGAGACCCAGTACTTC. Translation gives CASSPGTGPGETQYF.

CDR3 protein: CASSQELPPREQYF. For the CDR3, the DNA is TGTGCCAGCAGCCAAGAATTGCCTCCTCGGGAGCAGTACTTC. The chain uses TRBV7-9 and TRBJ2-7; no clear D gene. The CDR3 totals 14 residues. Germline CDR1 is SEHNR and CDR2 is FQNEAQ (reference sequence). Trimming took 5 bases from V and 7 from J, leaving 18 bases between them.

V is TRBV15 and J is TRBJ1-6; 7 bases align to TRBD1. Trimming took 3 bases from V and 2 from J; bases not matched to a gene: 22. The CDR3 totals 22 residues. CDR1 is LNHNV and CDR2 is YYDKDF in the germline V gene (reference sequence). The CDR3 sequence: CATSRGDIRDSVWGAYNSPLHF. For the CDR3, the DNA is TGTGCCACCAGCAGGGGGGATATCCGGGACAGCGTTTGGGGGGCCTATAATTCACCCCTCCACTTT.

The chain joins TRBV25-1 to TRBJ1-2; the D gene is possibly TRBD1 (5 bases). The length of the CDR3 is 14 residues. With 1 base removed from V and 5 bases from J, the gap between germline ends came to 11 bases. From germline, CDR1 is MGHDK and CDR2 SYGVNS. CDR3 nucleotide sequence: TGTGCCAGCAGTGAATCAGGAGCAGGGTATGGCTACACCTTC. This codes for CASSESGAGYGYTF.

This chain connects TRBV11-2 to TRBJ1-5, with D tentatively TRBD1 (5 bases). The CDR3 spans 13 residues. The V end lost 5 bases, the J end lost 5 bases, and 10 bases lay between the germline ends. The V gene's germline CDR1 is SGHAT and CDR2 FQNNGV. The CDR3 bases are TGTGCCAGCAGCCGGGACGAGGATCAGCCCCAGCATTTT. This sequence encodes CASSRDEDQPQHF.

The chain employs TRBV10-3 and TRBJ2-7; the D gene could be TRBD1 or TRBD2 (5 bases each). This CDR3 is built from 15 residues. From germline, CDR1 is ENHRY and CDR2 SYGVKD. V dropped 6 bases and J dropped 7 bases, with 22 bases sitting between them. The CDR3 reads CAISNGDRGYGEQYF. The CDR3, as DNA: TGTGCCATCAGCAACGGGGACCGAGGTTACGGGGAGCAGTACTTC.

This clonotype has a handful of counts. The chain links TRBV24-1 to TRBJ2-1, with 9 bases fitting TRBD1. The CDR3 sequence is 14 residues long. Germline V gene lookup returns CDR1 KGHDR and CDR2 SFDVKD. The V segment lost 9 bases and the J segment 8 bases; nucleotides outside the gene matches: 10. The CDR3 region is CATGRDRVPYEQFF. The CDR3, as DNA: TGTGCCACCGGCCGGGACAGGGTGCCGTATGAGCAGTTCTTC.